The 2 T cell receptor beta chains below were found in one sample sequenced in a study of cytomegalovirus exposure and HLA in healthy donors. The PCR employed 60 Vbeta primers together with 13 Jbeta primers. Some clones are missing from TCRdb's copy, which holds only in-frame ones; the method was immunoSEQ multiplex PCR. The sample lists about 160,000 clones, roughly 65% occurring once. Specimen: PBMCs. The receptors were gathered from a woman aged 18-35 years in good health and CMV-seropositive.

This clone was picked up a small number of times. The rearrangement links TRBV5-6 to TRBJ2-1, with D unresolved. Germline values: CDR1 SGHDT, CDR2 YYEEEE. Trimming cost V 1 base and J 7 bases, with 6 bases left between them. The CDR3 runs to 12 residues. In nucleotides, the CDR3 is TGTGCCAGCAGCTTGTCCGGGAATGAGCAGTTCTTC. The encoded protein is CASSLSGNEQFF.

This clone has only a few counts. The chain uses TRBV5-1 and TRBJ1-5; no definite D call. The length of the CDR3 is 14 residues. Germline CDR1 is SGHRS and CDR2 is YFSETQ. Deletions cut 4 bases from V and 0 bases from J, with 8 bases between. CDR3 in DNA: TGCGCCAGCAGCCCGGGGTCTAGCAATCAGCCCCAGCATTTT. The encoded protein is CASSPGSSNQPQHF.